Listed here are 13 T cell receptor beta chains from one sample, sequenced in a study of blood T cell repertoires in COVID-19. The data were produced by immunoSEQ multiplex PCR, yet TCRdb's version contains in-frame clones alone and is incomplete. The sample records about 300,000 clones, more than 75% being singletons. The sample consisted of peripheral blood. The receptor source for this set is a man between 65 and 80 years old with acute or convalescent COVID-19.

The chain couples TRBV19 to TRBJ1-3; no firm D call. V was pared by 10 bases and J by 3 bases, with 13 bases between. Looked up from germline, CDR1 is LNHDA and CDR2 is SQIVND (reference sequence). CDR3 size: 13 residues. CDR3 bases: TGTGCCACCTCGGAGATCATTGGAAACACCATATATTTT. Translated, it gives CATSEIIGNTIYF.

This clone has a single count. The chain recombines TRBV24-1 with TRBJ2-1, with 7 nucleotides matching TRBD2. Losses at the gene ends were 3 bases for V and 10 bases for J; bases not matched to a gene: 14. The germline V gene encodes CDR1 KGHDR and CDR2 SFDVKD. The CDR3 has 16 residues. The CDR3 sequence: CATSDLGREATQEQFF. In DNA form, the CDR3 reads TGTGCCACCAGTGATCTGGGCCGGGAGGCGACCCAGGAGCAGTTCTTC.

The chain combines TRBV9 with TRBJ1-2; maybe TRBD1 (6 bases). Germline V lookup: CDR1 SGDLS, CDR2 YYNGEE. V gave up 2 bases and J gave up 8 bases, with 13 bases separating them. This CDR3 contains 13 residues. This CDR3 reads CASSVIQGGGYTF. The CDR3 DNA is TGTGCCAGCAGCGTTATACAGGGCGGAGGCTACACCTTC.

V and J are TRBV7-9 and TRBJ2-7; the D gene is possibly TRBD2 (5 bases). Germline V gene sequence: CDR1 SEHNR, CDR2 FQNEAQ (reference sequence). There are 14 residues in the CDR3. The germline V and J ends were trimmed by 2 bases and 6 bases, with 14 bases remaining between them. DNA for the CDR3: TGTGCCAGCAGCTTAAGTCAGGAGGCCACCGAGCAGTACTTC. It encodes CASSLSQEATEQYF.

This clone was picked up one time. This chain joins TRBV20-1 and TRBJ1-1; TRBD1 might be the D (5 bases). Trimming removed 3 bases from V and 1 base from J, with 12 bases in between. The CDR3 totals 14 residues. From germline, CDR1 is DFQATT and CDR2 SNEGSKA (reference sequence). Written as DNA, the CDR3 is TGCAGTGCTAGTCGGGGGGGAGAGAACACTGAAGCTTTCTTT. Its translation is CSASRGGENTEAFF.

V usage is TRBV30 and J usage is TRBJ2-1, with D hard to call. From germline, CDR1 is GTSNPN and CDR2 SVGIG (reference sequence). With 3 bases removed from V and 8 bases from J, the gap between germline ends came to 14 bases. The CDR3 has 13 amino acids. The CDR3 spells CAWSNSPPHEQFF. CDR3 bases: TGTGCCTGGAGCAACTCCCCCCCACATGAGCAGTTCTTC.

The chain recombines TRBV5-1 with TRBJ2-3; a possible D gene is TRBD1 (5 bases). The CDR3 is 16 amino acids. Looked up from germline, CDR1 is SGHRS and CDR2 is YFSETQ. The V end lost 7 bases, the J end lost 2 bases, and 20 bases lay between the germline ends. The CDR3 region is CASSSSLGRFTDTQYF. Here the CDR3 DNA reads TGCGCCAGCTCCTCCTCGTTGGGGCGTTTCACAGATACGCAGTATTTT. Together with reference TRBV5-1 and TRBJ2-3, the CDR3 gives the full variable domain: KAGVTQTPRYLIKTRGQQVTLSCSPISGHRSVSWYQQTPGQGLQFLFEYFSETQRNKGNFPGRFSGRQFSNSRSEMNVSTLELGDSALYLCASSSSLGRFTDTQYFGPGTRLTVL.

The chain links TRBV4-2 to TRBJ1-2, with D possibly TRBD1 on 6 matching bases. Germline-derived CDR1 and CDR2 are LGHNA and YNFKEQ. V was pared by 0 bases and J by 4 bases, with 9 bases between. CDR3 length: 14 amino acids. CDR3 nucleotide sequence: TGTGCCAGCAGCCAAGATACAGGGACCTATGGCTACACCTTC. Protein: CASSQDTGTYGYTF.

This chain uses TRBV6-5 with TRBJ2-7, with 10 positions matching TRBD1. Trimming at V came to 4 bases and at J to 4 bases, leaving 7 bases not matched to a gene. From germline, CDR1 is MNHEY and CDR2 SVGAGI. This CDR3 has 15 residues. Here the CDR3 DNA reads TGTGCCAGCAGTTCAGGGACAGGGGTAAAGTACGAGCAGTACTTC. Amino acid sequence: CASSSGTGVKYEQYF.

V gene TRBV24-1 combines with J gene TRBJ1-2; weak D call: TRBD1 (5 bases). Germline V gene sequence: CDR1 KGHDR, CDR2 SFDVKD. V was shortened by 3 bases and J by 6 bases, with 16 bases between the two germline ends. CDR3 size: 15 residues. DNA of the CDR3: TGTGCCACCAGTGATACAGGACCCAGTTTTGATGGCTACACCTTC. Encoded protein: CATSDTGPSFDGYTF.

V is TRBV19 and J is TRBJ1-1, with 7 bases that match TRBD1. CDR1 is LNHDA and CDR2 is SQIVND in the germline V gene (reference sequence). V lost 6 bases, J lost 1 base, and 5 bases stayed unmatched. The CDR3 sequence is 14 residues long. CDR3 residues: CASRRQGSNTEAFF. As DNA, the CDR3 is TGTGCCAGTAGACGACAGGGCTCGAACACTGAAGCTTTCTTT.

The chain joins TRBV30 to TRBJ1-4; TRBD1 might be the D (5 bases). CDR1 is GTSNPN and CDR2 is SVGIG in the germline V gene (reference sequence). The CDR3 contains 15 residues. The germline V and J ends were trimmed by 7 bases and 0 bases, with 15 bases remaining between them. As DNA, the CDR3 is TGTGCCTATGGACAACGTTTTTCAACTAATGAAAAACTGTTTTTT. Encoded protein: CAYGQRFSTNEKLFF.

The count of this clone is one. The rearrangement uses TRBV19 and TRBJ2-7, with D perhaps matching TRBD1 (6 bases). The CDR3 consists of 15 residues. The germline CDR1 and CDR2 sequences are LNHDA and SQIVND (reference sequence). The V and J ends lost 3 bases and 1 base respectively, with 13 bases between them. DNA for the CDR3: TGTGCCAGTAGTATGACAGGAACGATATCCTACGAGCAGTACTTC. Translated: CASSMTGTISYEQYF.